This passage covers 23 T cell receptor beta chains from one sample sequenced in a study of vaccination and CD4 T cells after COVID-19. An Oncomine TCR Beta short-read assay was used to sequence the DNA from cultured CD4+ T cells. TCRdb called the PCR reads again in MiXCR, with one record for every CDR3 protein. Here the sample spans 20,000 to 25,000 distinct CDR3 sequences, about half being singletons. Treatment noted: roughly 10-day PBMC culture with coronavirus spike peptide pools or control peptides (ViraFEST assay). Their cognate antigens are unknown. Material for sequencing was CD4+ T cells from blood, cultured in vitro. The origin of the receptors is a human donor who had recovered from COVID-19.

This clonotype appeared once. The V call is TRBV2, the J call TRBJ2-5; D is unresolved. V was shortened by 3 bases and J by 2 bases, with 13 bases between the two germline ends. The CDR3 is 15 residues long. Germline assignment: CDR1 SNHLY and CDR2 FYNNEI. The CDR3 loop reads CASSDGYSTQETQYF. CDR3 DNA: TGTGCCAGCAGTGACGGTTATAGCACACAAGAGACCCAGTACTTC.

The sample holds a few counts of this clonotype. This rearrangement joins TRBV7-2 to TRBJ2-2, with D perhaps matching TRBD1 (6 bases). Trimming removed 5 bases from V and 5 bases from J, with 15 bases in between. The CDR3 length is 15 residues. The germline V gene encodes CDR1 SGHTA and CDR2 FQGNSA. The CDR3 bases are TGTGCCAGCAGCCCAACCGGGACAATGACCGGGGAGCTGTTTTTT. It encodes CASSPTGTMTGELFF.

The chain is built from TRBV12-3 or TRBV12-4 and TRBJ1-2; D remains ambiguous. The CDR3 consists of 15 residues. Trimming took 3 bases from V and 2 from J, leaving 13 bases between them. CDR3 sequence: CASSLGGEVNYGYTF. The CDR3 DNA follows: TGTGCCAGCAGTTTGGGAGGAGAGGTCAACTATGGCTACACCTTC.

The V gene is TRBV7-9, the J gene TRBJ2-2; tentative D call: TRBD2 (6 bases). Trimming removed 1 base at V and 1 base at J, with 10 bases between. Germline V lookup: CDR1 SEHNR, CDR2 FQNEAQ (reference sequence). The CDR3 extends over 16 amino acids. The CDR3, as DNA: TGTGCCAGCAGCTTAGTTGGAGGGTTGAACACCGGGGAGCTGTTTTTT. Amino acids: CASSLVGGLNTGELFF. Full variable domain (rest looked up from reference TRBV7-9 and TRBJ2-2): DTGVSQNPRHKITKRGQNVTFRCDPISEHNRLYWYRQTLGQGPEFLTYFQNEAQLEKSRLLSDRFSAERPKGSFSTLEIQRTEQGDSAMYLCASSLVGGLNTGELFFGEGSRLTVL.

The V gene is TRBV30, the J gene TRBJ2-7; 7 bases agree with TRBD1. The CDR3 consists of 15 residues. Germline values: CDR1 GTSNPN, CDR2 SVGIG (reference sequence). Unmatched junction bases numbered 6, after V lost 0 bases and J lost 1 base. The CDR3 loop reads CAWSVGTVSSYEQYF. The CDR3 DNA follows: TGTGCCTGGAGTGTAGGGACAGTATCTTCCTACGAGCAGTACTTC.

The chain is built from TRBV27 and TRBJ2-2; D is unresolved. Per germline, CDR1 MNHEY and CDR2 SMNVEV (reference sequence). The CDR3 loop spans 14 amino acids. Trimming shortened V by 5 bases and J by 1 base, and 8 bases separated the two germline ends. The CDR3 coding sequence is TGTGCCAGCAGTCTGAACTGGAACACCGGGGAGCTGTTTTTT. This encodes CASSLNWNTGELFF.

The CDR3 region has the DNA TGTGCCAGCACCCAACCGGGGCGCGACACCGGGGAGCTGTTTTTT. It is translated as CASTQPGRDTGELFF. The chain recombines TRBV28 with TRBJ2-2; D tentatively reads TRBD1 or TRBD2 (5 bases each). V lost 7 bases and J lost 3, with 15 bases in between. Germline V gives CDR1 MDHEN, CDR2 SYDVKM. The CDR3 is 15 amino acids.

This clonotype was seen more than once but under ten times. Here the CDR3 DNA reads TGTGCCAGCAGTCCGACACCTTCGAGCTCCTACGAGCAGTACTTC. Amino acids: CASSPTPSSSYEQYF. The genes are TRBV28 and TRBJ2-7; D ambiguous. This CDR3 is 15 amino acids long. V was pared by 5 bases and J by 0 bases, with 14 bases between. In germline, CDR1 is MDHEN, CDR2 SYDVKM.

This sequence joins TRBV24-1 and TRBJ2-1; 11 positions match TRBD1. Germline CDR1 and CDR2: KGHDR and SFDVKD. There are 15 residues in the CDR3. J gave up 5 bases and V 3 bases, and 2 bases lay outside the gene matches. Here the CDR3 reads CATSDAGQGDNEQFF. CDR3 DNA sequence: TGTGCCACCAGTGATGCGGGACAGGGGGACAATGAGCAGTTCTTC.

This clonotype showed up just a few times. The rearrangement joins TRBV5-8 to TRBJ2-4, with D possibly matching TRBD1 (6 bases). CDR3 length equals 14 residues. The V end lost 2 bases, the J end lost 2 bases, and 8 bases lay between the germline ends. Germline-derived CDR1 and CDR2 are SGHTS and YDEGEE. CDR3: CASSFTGTKNIQYF. CDR3 coding DNA: TGTGCCAGCAGCTTTACAGGGACCAAAAACATTCAGTACTTC. The full variable domain, its missing parts supplied by reference TRBV5-8 and TRBJ2-4, is EAGVTQSPTHLIKTRGQQATLRCSPISGHTSVYWYQQALGLGLQFLLWYDEGEERNRGNFPPRFSGRQFPNYSSELNVNALELEDSALYLCASSFTGTKNIQYFGAGTRLSVL.

The chain links TRBV19 to TRBJ2-3; the D gene could be TRBD1 or TRBD2 (5 bases each). Germline CDR1 and CDR2: LNHDA and SQIVND (reference sequence). This CDR3 contains 14 residues. V lost 9 bases, J lost 2 bases, and 15 bases lay in between. The CDR3 DNA reads TGTGCCAGGCTCTCGGGGACCCACACAGATACGCAGTATTTT. It specifies CARLSGTHTDTQYF.

With regard to this clonotype: Germline and junction disagree at one end, which may indicate a read error. This chain uses TRBV2 with TRBJ1-2, with D maybe TRBD1 (6 bases). Germline values: CDR1 SNHLY, CDR2 FYNNEI. This CDR3 is built from 14 residues. In nucleotides, the CDR3 is TGTGCCAGCACTGAACGGGGGGCGTCCTCTGGCTACACCTTC. This translates into CASTERGASSGYTF.

The CDR3 coding sequence is TGCAGTGCTAGAGGTGGGACAGGGAGGTCCTACAATGAGCAGTTCTTC. It yields the protein CSARGGTGRSYNEQFF. V gene TRBV20-1 combines with J gene TRBJ2-1; TRBD1 matches at 9 bases. CDR1 and CDR2 (germline): DFQATT, SNEGSKA (reference sequence). After removal of 1 base from V and 1 base from J, the junction contained 5 bases not matched to a gene. The CDR3 is 16 amino acids.

The chain uses TRBV6-1 and TRBJ1-1; D ambiguous. The germline CDR1 and CDR2 sequences are MNHNS and SASEGT. The CDR3 has 16 amino acids. Trimming removed 2 bases at V and 0 bases at J, with 13 bases between. In DNA form, the CDR3 reads TGTGCCAGCAGTGAAATCTTTCTTAAAGTGAACACTGAAGCTTTCTTT. Amino acids: CASSEIFLKVNTEAFF.

The chain has TRBV6-5 and TRBJ1-6; D may be TRBD1 (5 bases). The CDR3 is made up of 20 amino acids. Germline CDR1 MNHEY, CDR2 SVGAGI. Trimming cost V 0 bases and J 0 bases, with 18 bases left between them. This chain's CDR3 is CASSYSIGAGSSSYNSPLHF. The CDR3 DNA is TGTGCCAGCAGTTACTCGATCGGGGCAGGGTCAAGCTCCTATAATTCACCCCTCCACTTT.

The V gene is TRBV7-9, the J gene TRBJ1-1, with TRBD1 as a possible D gene (5 bases). Germline V gives CDR1 SEHNR, CDR2 FQNEAQ (reference sequence). The CDR3 extends over 14 amino acids. V shed 1 base and J shed 4 bases, with 10 bases lying between them. The CDR3: CASSLGGWGTEAFF. The CDR3 coding sequence is TGTGCCAGCAGCTTAGGGGGCTGGGGCACTGAAGCTTTCTTT.

The chain links TRBV19 to TRBJ2-2; D remains ambiguous. Germline V gene sequence: CDR1 LNHDA, CDR2 SQIVND (reference sequence). Trimming cost V 4 bases and J 7 bases, with 10 bases left between them. The CDR3 extends over 13 amino acids. The CDR3 DNA is TGTGCCAGTAGTACCTCGCGGAACGGGGAGCTGTTTTTT. This translates into CASSTSRNGELFF.

This clonotype has only a few counts. CDR3 sequence reads: CASSFTQGVGTQYF. CDR3 coding DNA: TGTGCCAGCAGCTTTACCCAGGGCGTTGGGACCCAGTACTTC. The V call is TRBV7-3, the J call TRBJ2-5; tentatively, D is TRBD1 (5 bases). This CDR3 comprises 14 residues. The germline V gene encodes CDR1 SGHTA and CDR2 FQGTGA. Trimming took off 3 bases at V and 7 bases at J, with 15 bases between the two ends.

V and J are TRBV24-1 and TRBJ2-5; D possibly corresponds to TRBD1 (6 bases). Germline assignment: CDR1 KGHDR and CDR2 SFDVKD. V was pared by 7 bases and J by 5 bases, with 16 bases between. The CDR3 extends over 14 amino acids. The CDR3 here is CATSPLGAGETQYF. CDR3 bases: TGTGCCACCAGCCCCTTGGGGGCAGGGGAGACCCAGTACTTC.

This clonotype turned up a few times. The rearrangement uses TRBV6-1 and TRBJ1-2; the D gene is possibly TRBD1 (5 bases). This CDR3 spans 15 amino acids. The germline V gene encodes CDR1 MNHNS and CDR2 SASEGT. The V gene lost 7 bases and the J gene lost 5 bases, with 20 bases spanning the gap. The CDR3 here is CASTDLTVGGYGYTF. In DNA form, the CDR3 reads TGTGCCAGCACTGACCTGACAGTCGGGGGATATGGCTACACCTTC.

The rearrangement uses TRBV6-1 and TRBJ2-3; the D gene is possibly TRBD1 (6 bases). The germline gives CDR1 MNHNS, CDR2 SASEGT. Between the trimmed V and J ends, which lost 0 bases and 0 bases, there was a span of 10 bases. The CDR3 consists of 16 residues. The chain's CDR3 is CASSEAGHPSTDTQYF. CDR3 DNA: TGTGCCAGCAGTGAAGCGGGACACCCTAGCACAGATACGCAGTATTTT.

The V gene is TRBV18, the J gene TRBJ1-5; D is unresolved. This CDR3 contains 15 residues. In germline, CDR1 is KGHSH, CDR2 LQKENI. V was clipped by 2 bases and J by 4 bases, with 12 bases between them. CDR3: CASSPGSNRNQPQHF. CDR3 DNA sequence: TGTGCCAGCTCACCAGGGAGCAACAGAAATCAGCCCCAGCATTTT. The whole variable domain, remainder taken from reference TRBV18 and TRBJ1-5, is NAGVMQNPRHLVRRRGQEARLRCSPMKGHSHVYWYRQLPEEGLKFMVYLQKENIIDESGMPKERFSAEFPKEGPSILRIQQVVRGDSAAYFCASSPGSNRNQPQHFGDGTRLSIL.

The rearrangement joins TRBV20-1 to TRBJ1-3, with 8 bases that match TRBD1. After removal of 0 bases from V and 0 bases from J, the junction contained 7 bases not matched to a gene. Germline V gene data show CDR1 as DFQATT and CDR2 as SNEGSKA (reference sequence). The CDR3 covers 17 residues. This CDR3 reads CSARDLRTGSSGNTIYF. CDR3 nucleotides: TGCAGTGCTAGAGACCTCCGGACAGGGAGCTCTGGAAACACCATATATTTT.